These T cell receptor beta chains were read from a single sample in a study of early T cells in non-severe SARS-CoV-2 infection. Using its own MiXCR run on the 5' RACE reads, TCRdb lists one record per CDR3 protein. The table records some 54,000 distinct CDR3 sequences, approximately 9.3% of them present only once. The source material was whole blood. These receptors all stem from an adult who was a healthcare worker with PCR-confirmed SARS-CoV-2 infection or an uninfected control (not recorded which). CDR3s include the opening cysteine and the closing phenylalanine or tryptophan. The D gene is left open where the match is weak. Expanded clones get a size class; other rows say once, few or many, or leave the size out.

clone size,J gene,V gene,D gene,CDR3 protein,CDR3 DNA
many,TRBJ2-1,TRBV5-1,NA,CASTMAGLTYNEQFF,TGCGCCAGCACCATGGCGGGACTTACCTACAATGAGCAGTTCTTC
NA,TRBJ2-2,TRBV7-6,NA,CASSSGGRVGAGELFF,TGTGCCAGCAGCTCCGGAGGGAGAGTAGGCGCCGGGGAGCTGTTTTTT
many,TRBJ2-3,TRBV7-2,TRBD2,CASSLKGSSGSSDTQYF,TGTGCCAGCAGCTTAAAGGGTTCGAGCGGGAGCTCAGATACGCAGTATTTT
many,TRBJ2-7,TRBV6-5,NA,CASSYGTTPTYEQYF,TGTGCCAGCAGTTACGGGACAACCCCCACCTACGAGCAGTACTTC
few,TRBJ2-1,TRBV12-3/TRBV12-4,TRBD2,CASSPTSGIINEQFF,TGTGCCAGCAGCCCTACTAGCGGGATTATTAATGAGCAGTTCTTC
few,TRBJ2-5,TRBV18,TRBD2,CASSHLAGGKETQYF,TGTGCCAGCTCTCACCTAGCGGGAGGAAAAGAGACCCAGTACTTC
few,TRBJ2-5,TRBV27,TRBD2,CASTSGGQETQYF,TGTGCCAGCACTTCGGGGGGTCAAGAGACCCAGTACTTC
many,TRBJ2-5,TRBV10-2,NA,CASRDLETQYF,TGCGCCAGCAGAGACTTAGAGACCCAGTACTTC
many,TRBJ2-1,TRBV11-2,TRBD1,CASSLGQGAVNEQFF,TGTGCCAGCAGCCTAGGACAGGGGGCGGTCAATGAGCAGTTCTTC
NA,TRBJ1-6,TRBV6-5,TRBD1,CASSSGGSYNSPLHF,TGTGCCAGCAGTTCAGGGGGCTCCTATAATTCACCCCTCCACTTT
many,TRBJ2-5,TRBV29-1,NA,CSVVGAQETQYF,TGCAGCGTTGTCGGCGCCCAAGAGACCCAGTACTTC
many,TRBJ2-3,TRBV7-9,TRBD2,CASSLYERDTDTQYF,TGTGCCAGCAGCTTATACGAGCGGGACACAGATACGCAGTATTTT
NA,TRBJ2-7,TRBV7-2,NA,CASSSPGAEAINEQYF,TGTGCCAGCAGCTCCCCTGGGGCAGAGGCTATAAACGAGCAGTACTTC
many,TRBJ2-2,TRBV5-1,TRBD2,CASRWTSGRAYTGELFF,TGCGCCAGCAGATGGACTAGCGGGAGGGCATACACCGGGGAGCTGTTTTTT
many,TRBJ2-1,TRBV12-3/TRBV12-4,TRBD2,CASSWETSGSGEQFF,TGTGCCAGCAGTTGGGAGACTAGCGGGAGTGGTGAGCAGTTCTTC
many,TRBJ2-7,TRBV2,TRBD2,CASTEGPTSGAYEQYF,TGTGCCAGCACCGAAGGCCCCACTAGCGGTGCATACGAGCAGTACTTC
NA,TRBJ1-4,TRBV7-8,NA,CASSTFRGEKLFF,TGTGCCAGCAGCACATTCAGGGGTGAAAAACTGTTTTTT
few,TRBJ2-1,TRBV4-3,TRBD2,CASSQHSGTAYNEQFF,TGCGCCAGCAGCCAACATAGCGGGACGGCCTACAATGAGCAGTTCTTC
many,TRBJ2-6,TRBV29-1,NA,CSVEGTDLSGANVLTF,TGCAGCGTTGAAGGCACAGACCTCTCTGGGGCCAACGTCCTGACTTTC
many,TRBJ1-1,TRBV5-1,NA,CASSATVNTEAFF,TGCGCCAGCTCAGCGACTGTTAACACTGAAGCTTTCTTT
few,TRBJ1-1,TRBV7-9,NA,CASSPPLDTEAFF,TGTGCCAGCAGCCCTCCCCTCGACACTGAAGCTTTCTTT
few,TRBJ2-6,TRBV12-3/TRBV12-4,NA,CASSSARSGANVLTF,TGTGCCAGCAGTTCTGCGCGGTCTGGGGCCAACGTCCTGACTTTC
NA,TRBJ2-5,TRBV12-3/TRBV12-4,NA,CASSFGAQETQYF,TGTGCCAGCAGTTTTGGGGCCCAAGAGACCCAGTACTTC
many,TRBJ2-3,TRBV24-1,NA,CALVSGNRTTYDTQYF,TGTGCCTTAGTCTCTGGCAATAGGACGACGTACGATACGCAGTATTTT
many,TRBJ2-2,TRBV7-3,NA,CASSLGLNTGELFF,TGTGCCAGCAGCTTGGGCCTGAACACCGGGGAGCTGTTTTTT
many,TRBJ2-7,TRBV29-1,TRBD1,CSVARDRGYEQYF,TGCAGCGTTGCCCGGGACAGGGGCTACGAGCAGTACTTC
many,TRBJ1-5,TRBV6-2/TRBV6-3,NA,CASSWNSNQPQHF,TGTGCCAGCAGTTGGAATAGCAATCAGCCCCAGCATTTT
many,TRBJ1-1,TRBV3-1,TRBD1,CASSPWTGRPPQNTEAFF,TGTGCCAGCAGCCCGTGGACAGGGCGGCCCCCACAGAACACTGAAGCTTTCTTT
many,TRBJ2-3,TRBV20-1,TRBD2,CSASGTSTDTQYF,TGCAGTGCCAGCGGGACCAGCACAGATACGCAGTATTTT
many,TRBJ1-6,TRBV30,NA,CAWNQIETRSSYNSPLHF,TGTGCCTGGAATCAGATCGAGACAAGGAGCTCCTATAATTCACCCCTCCACTTT
many,TRBJ2-5,TRBV7-9,TRBD1,CASSPSTGTGGRWTQYF,TGTGCCAGCAGCCCGAGTACCGGGACAGGGGGCCGGTGGACCCAGTACTTC
many,TRBJ1-1,TRBV6-2/TRBV6-3,NA,CASSRGGRNTEAFF,TGTGCCAGCAGTAGAGGAGGCAGAAACACTGAAGCTTTCTTT
many,TRBJ2-5,TRBV3-1,NA,CASSPRTGQETQYF,TGTGCCAGCAGCCCCCGGACTGGGCAAGAGACCCAGTACTTC
many,TRBJ2-7,TRBV2,TRBD2,CASSEAMAGGAAQYF,TGTGCCAGCAGTGAAGCTATGGCGGGAGGCGCTGCGCAGTACTTC
few,TRBJ2-3,TRBV7-2,NA,CASSLSPGDTDTQYF,TGTGCCAGCAGCTTAAGTCCCGGAGACACAGATACGCAGTATTTT
many,TRBJ2-3,TRBV6-2/TRBV6-3,TRBD2,CASSWGLAGANTQYF,TGTGCCAGCAGTTGGGGACTAGCGGGAGCAAATACGCAGTATTTT
many,TRBJ2-1,TRBV11-1,NA,CASSLEMGEQFF,TGTGCCAGCAGCTTAGAAATGGGCGAGCAGTTCTTC
many,TRBJ1-2,TRBV15,TRBD1,CATSRDQWTGAFYGYTF,TGTGCCACCAGCAGAGACCAATGGACAGGGGCGTTCTATGGCTACACCTTC
many,TRBJ2-7,TRBV6-2/TRBV6-3,TRBD2,CASTYGLAGGYEQYF,TGTGCCAGCACCTACGGACTAGCGGGAGGATACGAGCAGTACTTC
many,TRBJ2-7,TRBV15,NA,CATSRELSYEQYF,TGTGCCACCAGCAGAGAATTGAGCTACGAGCAGTACTTC
many,TRBJ2-5,TRBV11-2,NA,CASSFAAGTQYF,TGTGCCAGCAGCTTTGCCGCGGGGACCCAGTACTTC
many,TRBJ2-5,TRBV7-2,TRBD2,CASRWSGRARETQYF,TGTGCCAGCAGGTGGAGCGGGAGGGCCCGAGAGACCCAGTACTTC
few,TRBJ1-1,TRBV5-4,TRBD1,CASSSQDRGVTEAFF,TGTGCCAGCAGCTCCCAAGACAGGGGGGTGACTGAAGCTTTCTTT
many,TRBJ2-7,TRBV7-2,NA,CASSFQGLIHEQYF,TGTGCCAGCAGCTTCCAGGGGCTCATCCACGAGCAGTACTTC
many,TRBJ1-1,TRBV27,TRBD1,CASSSHGDRGRRAFF,TGTGCCAGCAGTTCACACGGGGACAGGGGGCGTAGGGCTTTCTTT
many,TRBJ2-3,TRBV27,TRBD2,CASSSLAGGTDTQYF,TGTGCCAGCAGTTCACTAGCGGGAGGTACAGATACGCAGTATTTT
many,TRBJ1-1,TRBV11-3,TRBD1,CASSLGQGAAKTEAFF,TGTGCCAGCAGCCTCGGACAGGGGGCCGCTAAGACTGAAGCTTTCTTT
many,TRBJ2-1,TRBV3-1,NA,CASSLGIRDGLNEQFF,TGTGCCAGCAGCCTTGGCATCCGGGACGGTCTCAATGAGCAGTTCTTC
many,TRBJ2-4,TRBV5-1,NA,CASSLDPGAKNIQYF,TGCGCCAGCAGCTTGGACCCGGGAGCCAAAAACATTCAGTACTTC
many,TRBJ2-1,TRBV4-3,NA,CASSQEPSAAEQFF,TGCGCCAGCAGCCAAGAACCCTCGGCGGCAGAGCAGTTCTTC
few,TRBJ2-7,TRBV20-1,NA,CSAPSREQYF,TGCAGTGCCCCTTCACGTGAGCAGTACTTC
NA,TRBJ2-7,TRBV27,TRBD1,CASSDRGGQDEQYF,TGTGCCAGCAGCGACAGGGGGGGGCAAGACGAGCAGTACTTC